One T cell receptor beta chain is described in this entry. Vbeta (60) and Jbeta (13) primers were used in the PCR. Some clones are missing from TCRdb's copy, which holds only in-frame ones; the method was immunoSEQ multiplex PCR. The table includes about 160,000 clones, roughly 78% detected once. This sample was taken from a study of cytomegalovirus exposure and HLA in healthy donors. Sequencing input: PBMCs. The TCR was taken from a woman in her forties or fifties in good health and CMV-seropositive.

The CDR3 sequence: CASSRRRGGETDPEAFF. The CDR3, as DNA: TGCGCCAGCAGCAGGAGACGGGGAGGAGAGACTGACCCTGAAGCTTTCTTT. The rearrangement links TRBV5-1 to TRBJ1-1; D ambiguous. CDR3 size: 17 residues. Germline V gene sequence: CDR1 SGHRS, CDR2 YFSETQ. The V end was cut by 4 bases, the J end by 6 bases, with 25 bases between.